This TCR beta chain comes out of a study of T cell repertoires in cytomegalovirus infection. CDR1 LNHDA and CDR2 SQIVND come from the germline V gene (reference sequence). CDR3 length: 12 residues. Deletions cut 6 bases from V and 4 bases from J, with 9 bases between. Points on this clonotype: Its antigen is unidentified.

TCRdb used MiXCR to reprocess the reads, holding one entry per CDR3 protein. In the table there are roughly 990,000 distinct CDR3 sequences, 31% of which are singletons. The sequence came from a human donor in good health (CMV status not recorded). Some clones in this sample may be carry-over from other donors' samples. Material: cultured CD8+ T cells from PBMCs, obtained from culture after CMV antigen stimulation. This chain joins TRBV19 and TRBJ1-1; no reliable D call. In DNA form, the CDR3 reads TGTGCCAGTAGGGGCGGACTCACTGAAGCTTTCTTT. Translated, it gives CASRGGLTEAFF. Variable domain in full (rest from reference TRBV19 and TRBJ1-1): DGGITQSPKYLFRKEGQNVTLSCEQNLNHDAMYWYRQDPGQGLRLIYYSQIVNDFQKGDIAEGYSVSREKKESFPLTVTSAQKNPTAFYLCASRGGLTEAFFGQGTRLTVV.